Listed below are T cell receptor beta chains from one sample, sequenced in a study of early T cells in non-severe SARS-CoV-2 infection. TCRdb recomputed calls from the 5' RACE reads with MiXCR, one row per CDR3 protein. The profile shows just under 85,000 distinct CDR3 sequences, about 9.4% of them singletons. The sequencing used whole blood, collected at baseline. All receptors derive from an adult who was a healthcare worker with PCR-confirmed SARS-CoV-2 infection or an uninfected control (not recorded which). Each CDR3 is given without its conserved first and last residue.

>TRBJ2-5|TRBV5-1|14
ASSLEASGSQETQY
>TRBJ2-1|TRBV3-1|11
ASSPKSGGFKF
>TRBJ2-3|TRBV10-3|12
AIRAAGGPDTQY
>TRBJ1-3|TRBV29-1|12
SARTGSSGNTIY
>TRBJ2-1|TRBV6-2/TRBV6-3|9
ASSLLTEQF
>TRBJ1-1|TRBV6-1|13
ASRVSDRVNTEAF
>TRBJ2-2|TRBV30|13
AWSVQRPNTGELF
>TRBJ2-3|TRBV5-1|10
ASSLVSDTQY
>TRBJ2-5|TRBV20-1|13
SARGALAAQETQY
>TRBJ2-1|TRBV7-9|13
ASSPRGGRENEQF
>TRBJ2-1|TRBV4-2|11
ASSQSMGGLGF
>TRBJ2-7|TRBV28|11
ASSLAGNYEQY
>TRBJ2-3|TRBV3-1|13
ASSQDGTPTDTQY
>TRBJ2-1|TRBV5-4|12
ASSLITSYNEQF
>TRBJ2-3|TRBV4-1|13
ASSQVLSGTDTQY
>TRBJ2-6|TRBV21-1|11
ASMGAGANVLT
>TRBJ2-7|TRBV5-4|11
ASSLDWGYEQY
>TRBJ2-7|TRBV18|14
ASSEEDGTSSYEQY
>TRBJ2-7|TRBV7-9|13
ASSPGSGRSYEQY
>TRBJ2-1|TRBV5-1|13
ASSREGERYNEQF
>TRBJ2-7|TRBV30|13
AWRRLAENQQEQY
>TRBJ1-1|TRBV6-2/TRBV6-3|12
ASSYGRLNTEAF